The 17 T cell receptor beta chains reported below all come from one sample, sequenced in a study of T cells after yellow fever vaccination. TCRdb called the 5' RACE reads again in MiXCR, with one record for every CDR3 protein. The top ten hold roughly a third of the sample, which has some 160,000 distinct CDR3 sequences, around 8.5% seen once. The sequenced sample was CD8+ T cells sorted from PBMCs, obtained 45 days after the yellow fever booster vaccination. Receptors were obtained from a man aged 18 to 29 who received the YFV17D yellow fever vaccine.

The rearrangement uses TRBV12-3 or TRBV12-4 and TRBJ1-2; the D gene is possibly TRBD1 (5 bases). The CDR3 has 17 amino acids. V lost 0 bases to trimming and J lost 2 bases, with 16 bases between them. The CDR3 protein is CASSLAWGWQVNYGYTF. The CDR3 DNA reads TGTGCCAGCAGTTTAGCGTGGGGGTGGCAAGTCAACTATGGCTACACCTTC.

The chain joins TRBV6-6 to TRBJ2-1; D perhaps matches TRBD2 (5 bases). V was clipped by 3 bases and J by 7 bases, with 22 bases between them. The CDR3 loop spans 17 amino acids. Germline-derived CDR1 and CDR2 are MNHNY and SVGAGI (reference sequence). The CDR3: CASSYTLRDSGWNEQFF. The CDR3 DNA is TGTGCCAGCAGTTATACCCTCCGAGACTCGGGGTGGAATGAGCAGTTCTTC.

This clonotype has more than one count but fewer than ten. The chain joins TRBV9 to TRBJ1-5; D call uncertain. CDR1 and CDR2 (germline): SGDLS, YYNGEE. This CDR3 comprises 15 residues. The ends were cut back, 0 bases at V and 4 bases at J, with 11 bases in the middle. CDR3 in DNA: TGTGCCAGCAGCGTAGACTTGGGATCTAATCAGCCCCAGCATTTT. Its protein product is CASSVDLGSNQPQHF. The whole variable domain, remainder taken from reference TRBV9 and TRBJ1-5, is DSGVTQTPKHLITATGQRVTLRCSPRSGDLSVYWYQQSLDQGLQFLIQYYNGEERAKGNILERFSAQQFPDLHSELNLSSLELGDSALYFCASSVDLGSNQPQHFGDGTRLSIL.

The chain couples TRBV28 to TRBJ1-1; maybe TRBD1 (5 bases). The germline CDR1 and CDR2 sequences are MDHEN and SYDVKM. V lost 6 bases to trimming and J lost 4 bases, with 15 bases between them. The CDR3 runs 14 residues. The CDR3 sequence: CASSLTGAFTEAFF. CDR3 sequence (DNA): TGTGCCAGCAGCCTCACCGGGGCTTTCACTGAAGCTTTCTTT.

The chain uses TRBV27 and TRBJ2-7; 9 nucleotides align to TRBD1. V lost 4 bases and J lost 3; bases outside the gene matches: 4. CDR1 MNHEY and CDR2 SMNVEV come from the germline V gene (reference sequence). The CDR3 runs to 14 residues. The CDR3 nucleotides are TGTGCCAGCAGTTGGGGGACAGGGAACTACGAGCAGTACTTC. This codes for CASSWGTGNYEQYF.

There are a few counts of this clonotype. The CDR3 loop reads CASSQGSSGGYEQYF. In nucleotides, the CDR3 is TGCGCCAGCAGCCAAGGATCTAGCGGGGGATACGAGCAGTACTTC. This rearrangement joins TRBV4-3 to TRBJ2-7, with TRBD2 matching 10 bases. V lost 1 base to trimming and J lost 4 bases; unmatched junction nucleotides: 4. The germline V gene encodes CDR1 LGHNA and CDR2 YSLEER. This CDR3 is 15 amino acids long.

This clonotype was counted a few times. The chain's CDR3 is CASSEGDRSTDTQYF. The CDR3 bases are TGCGCCAGCAGCGAGGGGGACAGGTCCACAGATACGCAGTATTTT. The chain couples TRBV5-1 to TRBJ2-3, with TRBD1 matching 8 bases. Germline CDR1 SGHRS, CDR2 YFSETQ. V was clipped by 4 bases and J by 2 bases; unmatched bases: 6. This CDR3 has 15 amino acids.

V gene TRBV29-1 combines with J gene TRBJ2-2; TRBD1 agrees at 7 bases. Germline assignment: CDR1 SQVTM and CDR2 ANQGSEA. The ends lost 7 bases at V and 7 bases at J; junction bases unmatched: 12. This CDR3 spans 14 amino acids. Here the CDR3 reads CSGEGGNMGGELFF. The CDR3 DNA reads as TGCAGCGGGGAAGGGGGCAATATGGGCGGGGAGCTGTTTTTT.

This clonotype has ten or more counts. Sequence at one end of the junction differs from germline and may be a read error. The chain links TRBV4-3 to TRBJ2-1; D is unresolved. Germline V gene data show CDR1 as LGHNA and CDR2 as YSLEER. CDR3 size: 14 residues. The CDR3 spells CASSQDLAYDEQFF. The CDR3 DNA reads TGCGCCAGCAGCCAAGATTTGGCCTACGATGAGCAGTTCTTC.

This clonotype has a handful of counts. The chain recombines TRBV5-5 with TRBJ1-3; D is unresolved. The germline V and J ends were trimmed by 5 bases and 0 bases, with 21 bases remaining between them. The CDR3 consists of 18 residues. Germline V gene lookup returns CDR1 SGHKS and CDR2 YYEKEE (reference sequence). CDR3: CASRAEVSEIYSGNTIYF. The CDR3, as DNA: TGTGCCAGCAGGGCGGAGGTCAGCGAAATCTACTCTGGAAACACCATATATTTT.

The V gene is TRBV12-3 or TRBV12-4, the J gene TRBJ2-1; 8 bases agree with TRBD2. This CDR3 has 19 residues. V lost 6 bases to trimming and J lost 0 bases; unmatched junction nucleotides: 16. CDR3 in amino acids: CASRGTRRASGSSYNEQFF. CDR3 bases: TGTGCCAGCAGGGGGACTAGGCGGGCTAGCGGAAGCTCCTACAATGAGCAGTTCTTC.

The CDR3 region is CASSELTGENTIYF. The DNA of the CDR3 is TGTGCCAGCAGTGAGCTGACAGGGGAAAACACCATATATTTT. The chain couples TRBV2 to TRBJ1-3; TRBD1 matches at 8 bases. V was pared by 3 bases and J by 6 bases, with 4 bases of the junction left unmatched. The CDR3 runs to 14 residues. Per germline, CDR1 SNHLY and CDR2 FYNNEI.

This clonotype is deemed medium-sized. The rearrangement links TRBV11-1 to TRBJ2-1; D is possibly TRBD1 (7 bases). CDR1 is SGHAT, CDR2 FQDESV, per germline (reference sequence). This CDR3 has 16 residues. The V end was cut by 0 bases, the J end by 1 base, with 10 bases between. CDR3 DNA: TGTGCCAGCAGCTTAGCGTCAGGGGGGTCCTACAATGAGCAGTTCTTC. Its translation: CASSLASGGSYNEQFF.

The table lists this clonotype with a few counts. This rearrangement joins TRBV3-1 to TRBJ2-7; D call uncertain. This CDR3 contains 12 residues. Trimming cost V 4 bases and J 5 bases, with 9 bases left between them. Germline V gene data show CDR1 as LGHDT and CDR2 as YNNKEL (reference sequence). As DNA, the CDR3 is TGTGCCAGCAGCCGAGATATGGACGAGCAGTACTTC. Translation gives CASSRDMDEQYF.

V and J are TRBV6-2 or TRBV6-3 and TRBJ2-5; no reliable D call. V shed 4 bases and J shed 2 bases, with 8 bases lying between them. The CDR3 covers 13 residues. Germline assignment: CDR1 MNHEY and CDR2 SVGEGT. CDR3 DNA sequence: TGTGCCAGCAGTTCCCGGCGGCAAGAGACCCAGTACTTC. Translating gives CASSSRRQETQYF.

This CDR3 reads CASSPVNRNTIYF. The CDR3 DNA is TGTGCCAGCAGCCCGGTGAACCGAAACACCATATATTTT. The chain recombines TRBV7-8 with TRBJ1-3; D call uncertain. This CDR3 contains 13 residues. Deletions cut 5 bases from V and 5 bases from J, with 10 bases between. Germline V gene lookup returns CDR1 SGHVS and CDR2 FQNEAQ.

J is TRBJ1-5 and V is TRBV12-3 or TRBV12-4; D is possibly TRBD1 (5 bases). Trimming shortened V by 7 bases and J by 4 bases, and 14 bases separated the two germline ends. This CDR3 is built from 14 residues. The CDR3: CASTFGTPNQPQHF. CDR3 DNA sequence: TGTGCCAGCACCTTCGGGACTCCGAATCAGCCCCAGCATTTT.